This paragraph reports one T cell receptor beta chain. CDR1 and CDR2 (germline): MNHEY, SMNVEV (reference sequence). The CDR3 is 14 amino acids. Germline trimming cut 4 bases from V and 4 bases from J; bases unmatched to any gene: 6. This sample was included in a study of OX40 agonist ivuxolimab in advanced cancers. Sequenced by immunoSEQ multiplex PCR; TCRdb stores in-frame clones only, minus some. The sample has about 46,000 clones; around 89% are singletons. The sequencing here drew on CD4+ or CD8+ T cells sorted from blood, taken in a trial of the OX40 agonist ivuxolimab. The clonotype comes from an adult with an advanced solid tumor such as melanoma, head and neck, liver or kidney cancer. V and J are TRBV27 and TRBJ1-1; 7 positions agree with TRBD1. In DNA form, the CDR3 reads TGTGCCAGCAGTTACAGGGGTGCGGGCACTGAAGCTTTCTTT. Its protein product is CASSYRGAGTEAFF.